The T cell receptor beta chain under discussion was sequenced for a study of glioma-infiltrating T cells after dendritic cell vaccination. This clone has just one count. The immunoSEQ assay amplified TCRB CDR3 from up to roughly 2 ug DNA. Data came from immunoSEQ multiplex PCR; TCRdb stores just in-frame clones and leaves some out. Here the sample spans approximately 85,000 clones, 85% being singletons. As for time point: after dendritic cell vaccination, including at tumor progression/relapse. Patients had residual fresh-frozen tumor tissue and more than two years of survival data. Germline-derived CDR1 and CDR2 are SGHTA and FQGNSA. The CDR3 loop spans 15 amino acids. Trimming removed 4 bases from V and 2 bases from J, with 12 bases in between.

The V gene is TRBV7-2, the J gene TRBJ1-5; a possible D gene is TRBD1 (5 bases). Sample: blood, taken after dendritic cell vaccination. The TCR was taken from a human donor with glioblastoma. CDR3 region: CASSSNQGGNQPQHF. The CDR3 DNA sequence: TGTGCCAGCAGCTCGAACCAGGGCGGCAATCAGCCCCAGCATTTT.